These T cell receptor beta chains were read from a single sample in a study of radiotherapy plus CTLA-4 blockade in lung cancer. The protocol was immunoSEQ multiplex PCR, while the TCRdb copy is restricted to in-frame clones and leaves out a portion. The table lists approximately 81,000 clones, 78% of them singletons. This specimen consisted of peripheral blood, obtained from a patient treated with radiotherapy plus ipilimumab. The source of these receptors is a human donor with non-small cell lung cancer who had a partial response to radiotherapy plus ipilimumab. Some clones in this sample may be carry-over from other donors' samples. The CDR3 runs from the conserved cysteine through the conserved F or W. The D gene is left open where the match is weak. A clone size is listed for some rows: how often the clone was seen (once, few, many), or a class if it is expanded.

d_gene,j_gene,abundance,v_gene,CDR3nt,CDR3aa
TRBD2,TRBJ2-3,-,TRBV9,TGTGCCAGCAGCACCCGAGCCGGGACTAGCGGGGTCGCTAGCACAGATACGCAGTATTTT,CASSTRAGTSGVASTDTQYF
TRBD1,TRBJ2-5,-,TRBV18,TGTGCCAGCTCACCACGGACAGGTCAAGAGACCCAGTACTTC,CASSPRTGQETQYF
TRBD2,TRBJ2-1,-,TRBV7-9,TGTGCCAGCAGCCCTGGACTAGCGGCCTCCTACAATGAGCAGTTCTTC,CASSPGLAASYNEQFF
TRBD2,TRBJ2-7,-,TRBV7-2,TGTGCCAGCAGCCTTAGCGGGGGGGCATACGAGCAGTACTTC,CASSLSGGAYEQYF
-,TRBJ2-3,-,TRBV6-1,TGTGCCAGCAGTGAACGGGACTGGGGGGCAGATACGCAGTATTTT,CASSERDWGADTQYF
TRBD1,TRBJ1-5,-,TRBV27,TGTGCCAGCGGAAGTTTATCCAGACAGGGGGGACTCTGGCAGCCCCAGCATTTT,CASGSLSRQGGLWQPQHF
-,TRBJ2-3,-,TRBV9,TGTGCCAGCAGCGTAGATTGGCGGGGGCCATACACAGATACGCAGTATTTT,CASSVDWRGPYTDTQYF
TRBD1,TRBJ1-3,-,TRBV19,TGTGCCAGTAGTGGACAGGTCGGTGGAAACACCATATATTTT,CASSGQVGGNTIYF
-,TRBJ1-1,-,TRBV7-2,TGTGCCAGCAGCTTAGGGCAGGGCGAGGCTTTCTTT,CASSLGQGEAFF
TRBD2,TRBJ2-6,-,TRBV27,TGTGCCAGCAGTATAGCGGGGGTCCTCTCTGGGGCCAACGTCCTGACTTTC,CASSIAGVLSGANVLTF
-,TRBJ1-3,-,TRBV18,TGTGCCAGCTCACTAACCACACCCGACTCTGGAGACACCATATATTTT,CASSLTTPDSGDTIYF
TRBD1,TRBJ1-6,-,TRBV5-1,TGCGCCAGCAGCCTAGGACAGGGTGTTTCACCCCTCCACTTT,CASSLGQGVSPLHF
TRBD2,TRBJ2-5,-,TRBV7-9,TGTGCCAGCAGCTTAGGGCTAGCGGGAAAAGAGACCCAGTACTTC,CASSLGLAGKETQYF
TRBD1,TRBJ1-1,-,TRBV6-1,TGTGCCAGCAGTGAAGCTGGGACAGGGGGGACTGAAGCTTTCTTT,CASSEAGTGGTEAFF
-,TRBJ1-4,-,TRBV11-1,TGTGCCAGCAGCTTTCAACCCCAGGGTACGGCGACTAATGAAAAACTGTTTTTT,CASSFQPQGTATNEKLFF
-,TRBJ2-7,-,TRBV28,TGTGCCAGCAGTTCGCCCAACGGGAGTCCTCTCGTCGAGCAGTACTTC,CASSSPNGSPLVEQYF
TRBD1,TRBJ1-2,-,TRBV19,TGTGCCAGTAGTCTCACAGGGGACTATGGCTACACCTTC,CASSLTGDYGYTF
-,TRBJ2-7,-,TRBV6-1,TGTGCCAGCAGTGTCCTCGGCTACGAGCAGTACTTC,CASSVLGYEQYF
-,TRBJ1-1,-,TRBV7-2,TGTGCCAGCAGAAATACACGGAACACTGAAGCTTTCTTT,CASRNTRNTEAFF
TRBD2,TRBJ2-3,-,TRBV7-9,TGTGCCAGCAGCTTAGAAATCCGGGATAGCGGGGCTACGCAGTATTTT,CASSLEIRDSGATQYF
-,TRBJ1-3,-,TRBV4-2,TGTGCCAGCAGCCAAGATTTGGCAGCTGGAAACACCATATATTTT,CASSQDLAAGNTIYF
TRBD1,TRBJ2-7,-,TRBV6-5,TGTGCCAGCAGGGGACAGGGGATCTACGAGCAGTACTTC,CASRGQGIYEQYF
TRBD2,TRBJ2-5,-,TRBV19,TGTGCCAGTAGTATAGGCCTAGCGGATCAAGAGACCCAGTACTTC,CASSIGLADQETQYF
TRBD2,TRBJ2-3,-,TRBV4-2,TGTGCCAGCAGCCCTCCTAGCGGGGGGGCTGATACGCAGTATTTT,CASSPPSGGADTQYF
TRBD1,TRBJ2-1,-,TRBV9,TGTGCCAGCAGCTTTAGGATGGACAGGGGGAACAATGAGCAGTTCTTC,CASSFRMDRGNNEQFF
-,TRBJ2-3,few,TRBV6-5,TGTGCCAGCAGTTACAGCGCGGGGAGTAGCACAGATACGCAGTATTTT,CASSYSAGSSTDTQYF
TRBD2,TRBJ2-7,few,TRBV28,TGTGCCAGCAGCCGACCGGGACTACTCTCCTACGAGCAGTACTTC,CASSRPGLLSYEQYF
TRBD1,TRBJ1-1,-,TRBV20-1,TGCAGTGCGGAGACAGGGGGTGATGCTTTCTTT,CSAETGGDAFF
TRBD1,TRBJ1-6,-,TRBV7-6,TGTGCCAGCAGCTTGAATCAGGGGGATAATTCACCCCTCCACTTT,CASSLNQGDNSPLHF
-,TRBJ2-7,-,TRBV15,TGTGCCACCAGCAGAGGCGGGGCCGAAAACTACGAGCAGTACTTC,CATSRGGAENYEQYF
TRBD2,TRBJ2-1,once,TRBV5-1,TGCGCCAGCAGCGTTAGCGGGGGTCGATCCTACAATGAGCAGTTCTTC,CASSVSGGRSYNEQFF
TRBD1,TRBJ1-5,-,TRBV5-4,TGTGCCAGCAGTGAGGAGCCTCAGGGGGATCAGCCCCAGCATTTT,CASSEEPQGDQPQHF
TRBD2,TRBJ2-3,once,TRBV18,TGTGCCAGCTCACCATTCGGGGGGGGGTCAGATACGCAGTATTTT,CASSPFGGGSDTQYF
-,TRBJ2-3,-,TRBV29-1,TGCAGCGTTGCCCACACGGCGGACACAGATACGCAGTATTTT,CSVAHTADTDTQYF
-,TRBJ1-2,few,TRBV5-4,TGTGCCAGCAGCTTCGGGCAGGGCGACTATGGCTACACCTTC,CASSFGQGDYGYTF
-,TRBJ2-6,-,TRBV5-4,TGTGCCAGCAGCTTGGGACAGACATTAAACTCTGGGGCCAACGTCCTGACTTTC,CASSLGQTLNSGANVLTF
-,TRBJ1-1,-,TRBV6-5,TGTGCCAGCAGCAGAGCGGGGGTTATGAACACTGAAGCTTTCTTT,CASSRAGVMNTEAFF
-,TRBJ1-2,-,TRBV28,TGTGCCAGCAGGGGGGGGTTATATGGCTACACCTTC,CASRGGLYGYTF
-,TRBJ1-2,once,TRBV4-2,TGTGCCAGCAGCCAAGATAGCAGGGCGAACTATGGCTACACCTTC,CASSQDSRANYGYTF
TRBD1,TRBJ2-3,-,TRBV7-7,TGTGCCAGCAGCTTAGGAACAGGGGCAGATACGCAGTATTTT,CASSLGTGADTQYF
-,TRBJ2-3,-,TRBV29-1,TGCAGCTTTAGGGGGTTGGGAGATACGCAGTATTTT,CSFRGLGDTQYF
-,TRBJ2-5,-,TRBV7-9,TGTGCCAGCAGCTCGAGCCGGGAACAAGAGACCCAGTACTTC,CASSSSREQETQYF
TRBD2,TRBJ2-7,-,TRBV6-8,TGTGCCAGCAGTTACTTAGGGCTAGCGGGGCGGATTTACGAGCAGTACTTC,CASSYLGLAGRIYEQYF
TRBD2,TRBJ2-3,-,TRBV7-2,TGTGCCAGCAGCTTAGGAGGGTCTAGCGGCCTAGAGTATTTT,CASSLGGSSGLEYF
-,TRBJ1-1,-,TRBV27,TGTGCCAGCACGGGACAAAGGGGTACTGAAGCTTTCTTT,CASTGQRGTEAFF
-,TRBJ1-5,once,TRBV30,TGTGCCTCGGGACTTGAGAATCAGCCCCAGCATTTT,CASGLENQPQHF
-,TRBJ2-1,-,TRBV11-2,TGTGCCAGCAGTCGGTCCTACAATGAGCAGTTCTTC,CASSRSYNEQFF
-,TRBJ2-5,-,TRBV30,TGTGCCTGGAGTGTACTAAAAGTGCTAGCAGAGACCCAGTACTTC,CAWSVLKVLAETQYF
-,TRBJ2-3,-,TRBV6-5,TGTGCGGTTTTGGGGGCAAGCACAGATACGCAGTATTTT,CAVLGASTDTQYF
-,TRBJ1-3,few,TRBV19,TGTGCCAGTAGTATCGGACAGCGCGGAAACACCATATATTTT,CASSIGQRGNTIYF
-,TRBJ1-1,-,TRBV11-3,TGTGCCAGCAGCTCCGGACATCCGAACACTGAAGCTTTCTTT,CASSSGHPNTEAFF
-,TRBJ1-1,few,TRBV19,TGTGCCAGTAGGGAGGACACTGAAGCTTTCTTT,CASREDTEAFF
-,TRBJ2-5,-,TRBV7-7,TGTGCCAGCAGCTTCTGGGGAGTTGGGCAAGAGACCCAGTACTTC,CASSFWGVGQETQYF
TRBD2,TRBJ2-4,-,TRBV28,TGTGCCAGCAGTCAGGTCGGGGGGGCCGAAAACATTCAGTACTTC,CASSQVGGAENIQYF
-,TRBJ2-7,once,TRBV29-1,TGCAGCGTACAGGACTACGAGCAGTACTTC,CSVQDYEQYF
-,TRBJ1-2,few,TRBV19,TGTGCCAGCAGGGTATCTAGTGGCTACACCTTC,CASRVSSGYTF
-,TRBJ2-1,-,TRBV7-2,TGTGCCAGCAGATGGGAAGGGGGGGCCAACAATGAGCAGTTCTTC,CASRWEGGANNEQFF
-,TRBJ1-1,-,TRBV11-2,TGTGCCAGCAGCTTAGCCGGGGACATGGGGACTGAAGCTTTCTTT,CASSLAGDMGTEAFF
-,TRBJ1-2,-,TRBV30,TGTGCCTGGAGTGAGGGCAACAGGGACTATGGCTACACCTTC,CAWSEGNRDYGYTF
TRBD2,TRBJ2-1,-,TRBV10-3,TGTGCCAGCGGGGGACTAGTCAGGGCCTACAATGAGCAGTTCTTC,CASGGLVRAYNEQFF